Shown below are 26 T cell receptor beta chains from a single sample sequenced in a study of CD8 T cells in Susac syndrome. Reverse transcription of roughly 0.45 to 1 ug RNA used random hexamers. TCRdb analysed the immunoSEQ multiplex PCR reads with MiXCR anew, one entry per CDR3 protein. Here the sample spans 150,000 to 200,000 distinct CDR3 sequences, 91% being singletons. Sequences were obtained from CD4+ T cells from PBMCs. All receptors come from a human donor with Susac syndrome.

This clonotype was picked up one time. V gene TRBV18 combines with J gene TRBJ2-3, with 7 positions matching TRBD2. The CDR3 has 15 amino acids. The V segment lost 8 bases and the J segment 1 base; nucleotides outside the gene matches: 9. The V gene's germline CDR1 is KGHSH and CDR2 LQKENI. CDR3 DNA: TGTGCCAGCGCTGACGAGGGAGGGGGCACAGATACGCAGTATTTT. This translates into CASADEGGGTDTQYF.

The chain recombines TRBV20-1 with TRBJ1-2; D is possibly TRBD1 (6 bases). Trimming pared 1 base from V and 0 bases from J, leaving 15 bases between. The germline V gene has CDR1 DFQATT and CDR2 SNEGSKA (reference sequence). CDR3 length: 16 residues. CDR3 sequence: CSARGRRDTPNYGYTF. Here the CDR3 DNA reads TGCAGTGCTAGAGGAAGGCGGGACACACCTAACTATGGCTACACCTTC.

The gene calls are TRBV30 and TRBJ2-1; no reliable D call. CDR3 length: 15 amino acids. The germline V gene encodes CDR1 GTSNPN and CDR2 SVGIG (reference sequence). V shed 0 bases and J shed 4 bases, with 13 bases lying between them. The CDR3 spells CAWSVHSSLYNEQFF. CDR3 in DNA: TGTGCCTGGAGTGTACATAGTAGCCTATACAATGAGCAGTTCTTC.

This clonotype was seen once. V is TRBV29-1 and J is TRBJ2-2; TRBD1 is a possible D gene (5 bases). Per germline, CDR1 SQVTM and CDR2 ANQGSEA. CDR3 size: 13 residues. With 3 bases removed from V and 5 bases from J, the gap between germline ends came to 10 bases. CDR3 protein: CSVDRAGTGELFF. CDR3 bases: TGCAGCGTTGACAGGGCCGGTACCGGGGAGCTGTTTTTT.

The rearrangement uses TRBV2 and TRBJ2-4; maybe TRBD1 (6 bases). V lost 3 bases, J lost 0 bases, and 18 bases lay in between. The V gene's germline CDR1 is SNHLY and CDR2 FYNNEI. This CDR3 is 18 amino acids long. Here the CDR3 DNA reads TGTGCCAGCAGTGATCTTCCAAAGGGGGTTCGAGCCAAAAACATTCAGTACTTC. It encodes CASSDLPKGVRAKNIQYF.

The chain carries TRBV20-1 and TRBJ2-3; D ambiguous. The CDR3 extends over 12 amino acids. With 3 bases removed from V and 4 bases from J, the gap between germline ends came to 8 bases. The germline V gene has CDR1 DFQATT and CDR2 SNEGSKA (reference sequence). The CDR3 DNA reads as TGCAGTGCTAGCTGGGGATCAGATACGCAGTATTTT. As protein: CSASWGSDTQYF.

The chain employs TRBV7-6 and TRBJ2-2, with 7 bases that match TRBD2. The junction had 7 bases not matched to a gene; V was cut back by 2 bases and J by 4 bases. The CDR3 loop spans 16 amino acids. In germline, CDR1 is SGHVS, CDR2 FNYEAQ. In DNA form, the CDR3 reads TGTGCCAGCAGCTTATTTGCCAGGGAGGGCACCGGGGAGCTGTTTTTT. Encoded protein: CASSLFAREGTGELFF.

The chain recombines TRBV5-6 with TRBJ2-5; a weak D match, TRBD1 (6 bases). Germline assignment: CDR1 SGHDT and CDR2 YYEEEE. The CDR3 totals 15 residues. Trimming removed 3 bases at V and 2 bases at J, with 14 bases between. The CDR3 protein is CASSSDRILQETQYF. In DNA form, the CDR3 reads TGTGCCAGCAGCTCGGACAGAATATTACAAGAGACCCAGTACTTC. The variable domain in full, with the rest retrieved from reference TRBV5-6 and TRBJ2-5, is DAGVTQSPTHLIKTRGQQVTLRCSPKSGHDTVSWYQQALGQGPQFIFQYYEEEERQRGNFPDRFSGHQFPNYSSELNVNALLLGDSALYLCASSSDRILQETQYFGPGTRLLVL.

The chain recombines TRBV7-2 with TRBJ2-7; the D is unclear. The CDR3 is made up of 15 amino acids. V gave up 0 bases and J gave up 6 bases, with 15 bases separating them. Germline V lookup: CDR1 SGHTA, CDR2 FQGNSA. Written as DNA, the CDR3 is TGTGCCAGCAGCTTAGCAAGTTTAGCATCGGCCGAGCAGTACTTC. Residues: CASSLASLASAEQYF.

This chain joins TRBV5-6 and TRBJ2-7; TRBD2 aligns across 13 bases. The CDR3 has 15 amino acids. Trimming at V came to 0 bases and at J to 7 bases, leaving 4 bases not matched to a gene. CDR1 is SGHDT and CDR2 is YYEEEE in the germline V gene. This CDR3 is CASSLGTSGGGEQYF. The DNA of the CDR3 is TGTGCCAGCAGCTTGGGGACTAGCGGGGGAGGTGAGCAGTACTTC.

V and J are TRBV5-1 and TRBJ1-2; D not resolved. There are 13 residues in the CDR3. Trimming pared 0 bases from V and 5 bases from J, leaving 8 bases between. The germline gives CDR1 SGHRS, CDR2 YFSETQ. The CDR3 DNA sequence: TGCGCCAGCAGCTTGGATCCGAGGTATGGCTACACCTTC. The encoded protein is CASSLDPRYGYTF. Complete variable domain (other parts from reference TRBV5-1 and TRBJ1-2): KAGVTQTPRYLIKTRGQQVTLSCSPISGHRSVSWYQQTPGQGLQFLFEYFSETQRNKGNFPGRFSGRQFSNSRSEMNVSTLELGDSALYLCASSLDPRYGYTFGSGTRLTVV.

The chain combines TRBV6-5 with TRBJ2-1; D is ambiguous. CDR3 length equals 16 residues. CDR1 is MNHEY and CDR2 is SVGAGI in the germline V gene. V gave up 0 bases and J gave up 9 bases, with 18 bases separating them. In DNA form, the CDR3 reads TGTGCCAGCAGTTACTCGACTGCTAGGATCGTAACTGAGCAGTTCTTC. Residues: CASSYSTARIVTEQFF.

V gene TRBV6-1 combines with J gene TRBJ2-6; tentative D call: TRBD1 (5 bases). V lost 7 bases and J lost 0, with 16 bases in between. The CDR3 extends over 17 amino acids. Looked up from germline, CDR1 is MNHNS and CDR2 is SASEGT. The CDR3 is CASTLTGLSSGANVLTF. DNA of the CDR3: TGTGCCAGCACCTTAACAGGTCTCAGCTCTGGGGCCAACGTCCTGACTTTC.

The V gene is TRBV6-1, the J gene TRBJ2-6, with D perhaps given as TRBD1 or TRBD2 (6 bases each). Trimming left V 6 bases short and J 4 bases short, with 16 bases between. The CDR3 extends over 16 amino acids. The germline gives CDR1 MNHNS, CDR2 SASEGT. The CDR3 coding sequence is TGTGCCAGCAGATCCCGTAGGGGGGAAGGGGCCAACGTCCTGACTTTC. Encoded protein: CASRSRRGEGANVLTF.

The CDR3 nucleotides read TGCGCCAGCAGCCTCCGGGACAGGGGCCTCTGGGCCAACGTCCTGACTTTC. Translated, it gives CASSLRDRGLWANVLTF. The chain has TRBV5-1 and TRBJ2-6; TRBD1 matches 10 bases. The CDR3 sequence is 17 residues long. Germline CDR1 reads SGHRS; CDR2 reads YFSETQ. The junction had 9 bases not matched to a gene; V was cut back by 4 bases and J by 5 bases.

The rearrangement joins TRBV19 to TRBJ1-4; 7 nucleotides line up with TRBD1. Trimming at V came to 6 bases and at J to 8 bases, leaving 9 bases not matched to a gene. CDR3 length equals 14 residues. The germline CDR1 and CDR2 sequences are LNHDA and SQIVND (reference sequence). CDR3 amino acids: CASRRTGGAEKLFF. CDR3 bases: TGTGCCAGTAGACGGACAGGAGGCGCCGAAAAACTGTTTTTT.

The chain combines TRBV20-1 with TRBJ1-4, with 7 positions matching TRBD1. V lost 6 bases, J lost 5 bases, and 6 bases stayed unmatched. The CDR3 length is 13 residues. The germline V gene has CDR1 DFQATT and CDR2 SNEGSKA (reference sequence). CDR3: CSATWTGNEKLFF. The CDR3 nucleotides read TGCAGTGCCACTTGGACAGGCAATGAAAAACTGTTTTTT.

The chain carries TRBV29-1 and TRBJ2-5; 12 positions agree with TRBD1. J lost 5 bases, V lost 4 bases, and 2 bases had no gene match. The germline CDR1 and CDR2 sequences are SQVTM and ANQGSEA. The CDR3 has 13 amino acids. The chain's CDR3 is CSVGDRGRETQYF. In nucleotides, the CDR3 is TGCAGCGTTGGGGACAGGGGGCGGGAGACCCAGTACTTC. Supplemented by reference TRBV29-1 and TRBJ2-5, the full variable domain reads SAVISQKPSRDICQRGTSLTIQCQVDSQVTMMFWYRQQPGQSLTLIATANQGSEATYESGFVIDKFPISRPNLTFSTLTVSNMSPEDSSIYLCSVGDRGRETQYFGPGTRLLVL.

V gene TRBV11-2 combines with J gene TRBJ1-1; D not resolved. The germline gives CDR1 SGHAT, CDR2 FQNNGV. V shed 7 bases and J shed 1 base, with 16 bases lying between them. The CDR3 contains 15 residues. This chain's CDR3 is CASTKESTGNTEAFF. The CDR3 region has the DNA TGTGCCAGCACCAAAGAAAGTACGGGGAACACTGAAGCTTTCTTT.

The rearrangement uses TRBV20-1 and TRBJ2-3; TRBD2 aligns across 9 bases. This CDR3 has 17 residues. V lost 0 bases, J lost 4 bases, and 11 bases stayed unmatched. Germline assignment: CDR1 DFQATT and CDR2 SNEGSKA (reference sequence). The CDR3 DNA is TGCAGTGCTAGAGATGCCAATACTAGCGGGTGGGCAGATACGCAGTATTTT. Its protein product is CSARDANTSGWADTQYF.

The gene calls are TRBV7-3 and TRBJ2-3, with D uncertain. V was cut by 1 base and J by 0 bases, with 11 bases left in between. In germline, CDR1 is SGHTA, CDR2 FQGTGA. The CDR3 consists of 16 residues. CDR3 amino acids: CASSLNRATSTDTQYF. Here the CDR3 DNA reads TGTGCCAGCAGCTTAAATCGGGCCACTAGCACAGATACGCAGTATTTT. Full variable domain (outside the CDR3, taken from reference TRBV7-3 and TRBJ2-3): GAGVSQTPSNKVTEKGKYVELRCDPISGHTALYWYRQSLGQGPEFLIYFQGTGAADDSGLPNDRFFAVRPEGSVSTLKIQRTERGDSAVYLCASSLNRATSTDTQYFGPGTRLTVL.

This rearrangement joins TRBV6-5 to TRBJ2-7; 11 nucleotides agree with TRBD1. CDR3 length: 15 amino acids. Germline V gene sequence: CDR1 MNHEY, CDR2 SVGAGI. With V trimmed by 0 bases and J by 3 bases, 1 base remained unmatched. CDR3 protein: CASSYSGTGGYEQYF. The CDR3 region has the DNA TGTGCCAGCAGTTACTCCGGGACAGGGGGCTACGAGCAGTACTTC.

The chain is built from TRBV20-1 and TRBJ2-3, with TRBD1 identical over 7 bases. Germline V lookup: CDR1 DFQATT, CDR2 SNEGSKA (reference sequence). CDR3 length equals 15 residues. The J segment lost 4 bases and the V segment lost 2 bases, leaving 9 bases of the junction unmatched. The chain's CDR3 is CSARPQGVSADTQYF. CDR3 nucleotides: TGCAGTGCTAGACCCCAGGGGGTCAGCGCAGATACGCAGTATTTT.

CDR3 protein: CASRTGSRGYEQYF. Here the CDR3 DNA reads TGTGCCAGCAGAACGGGCTCGCGAGGCTACGAGCAGTACTTC. V is TRBV28 and J is TRBJ2-7; no definite D call. The CDR3 extends over 14 amino acids. Trimming stripped 6 bases from V and 3 bases from J, with 15 bases between. Germline lookup yields CDR1 MDHEN and CDR2 SYDVKM.

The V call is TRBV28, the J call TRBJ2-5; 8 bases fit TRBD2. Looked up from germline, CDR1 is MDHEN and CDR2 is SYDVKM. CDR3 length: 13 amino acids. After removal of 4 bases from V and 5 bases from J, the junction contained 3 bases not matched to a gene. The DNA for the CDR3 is TGTGCCAGCAGTTCGCCGGGGGGGGAGACCCAGTACTTC. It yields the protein CASSSPGGETQYF.

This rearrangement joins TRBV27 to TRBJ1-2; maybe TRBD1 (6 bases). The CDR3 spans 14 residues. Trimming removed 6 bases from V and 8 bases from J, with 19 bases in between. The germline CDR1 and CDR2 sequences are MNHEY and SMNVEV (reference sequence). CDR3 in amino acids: CASRSGGRGSGYTF. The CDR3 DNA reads TGTGCCAGCAGATCGGGGGGCCGCGGCAGCGGCTACACCTTC.